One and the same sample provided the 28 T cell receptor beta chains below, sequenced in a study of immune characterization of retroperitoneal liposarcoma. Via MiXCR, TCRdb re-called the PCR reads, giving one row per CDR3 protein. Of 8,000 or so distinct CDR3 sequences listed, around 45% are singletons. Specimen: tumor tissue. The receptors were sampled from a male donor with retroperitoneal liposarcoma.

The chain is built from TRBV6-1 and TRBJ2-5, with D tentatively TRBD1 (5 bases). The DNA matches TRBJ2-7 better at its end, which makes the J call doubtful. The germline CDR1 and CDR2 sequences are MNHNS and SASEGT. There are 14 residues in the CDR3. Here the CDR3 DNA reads TGTGCCAGCAGTGAATTGGGGCGGTCAAACGAGCAGTACTTC. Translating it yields CASSELGRSNEQYF.

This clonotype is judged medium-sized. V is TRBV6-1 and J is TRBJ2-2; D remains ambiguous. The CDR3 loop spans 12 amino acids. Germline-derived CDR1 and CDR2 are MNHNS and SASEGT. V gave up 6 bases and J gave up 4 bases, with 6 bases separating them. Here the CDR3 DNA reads TGTGCCAGCAGCCCCTTCACCGGGGAGCTGTTTTTT. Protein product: CASSPFTGELFF.

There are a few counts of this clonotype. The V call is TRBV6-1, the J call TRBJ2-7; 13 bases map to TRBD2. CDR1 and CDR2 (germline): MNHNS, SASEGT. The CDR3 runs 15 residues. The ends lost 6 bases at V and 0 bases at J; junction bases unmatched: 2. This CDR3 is CASSTSGGDSYEQYF. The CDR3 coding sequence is TGTGCCAGCAGCACTAGCGGGGGGGACTCCTACGAGCAGTACTTC.

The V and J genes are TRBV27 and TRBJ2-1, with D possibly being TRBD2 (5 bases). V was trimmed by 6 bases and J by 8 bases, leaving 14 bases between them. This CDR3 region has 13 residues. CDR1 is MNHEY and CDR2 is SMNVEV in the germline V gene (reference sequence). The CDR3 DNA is TGTGCCAGCAGCCCCTTTGGAGGCGATGAGCAGTTCTTC. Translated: CASSPFGGDEQFF.

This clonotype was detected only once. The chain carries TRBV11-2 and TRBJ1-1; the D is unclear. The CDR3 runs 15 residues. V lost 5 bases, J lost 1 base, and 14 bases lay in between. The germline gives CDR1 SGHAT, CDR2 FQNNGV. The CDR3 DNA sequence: TGTGCCAGCAGCAAAAGTAGACAACCGAACACTGAAGCTTTCTTT. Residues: CASSKSRQPNTEAFF.

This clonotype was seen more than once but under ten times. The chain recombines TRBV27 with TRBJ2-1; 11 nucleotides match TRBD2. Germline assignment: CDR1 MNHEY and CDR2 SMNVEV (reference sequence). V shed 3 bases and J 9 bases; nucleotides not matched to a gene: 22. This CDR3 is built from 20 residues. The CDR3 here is CASSFRTPRLAGGSNSEQFF. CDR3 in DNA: TGTGCCAGCAGTTTCCGCACCCCCCGCTTAGCGGGAGGGTCAAATAGTGAGCAGTTCTTC.

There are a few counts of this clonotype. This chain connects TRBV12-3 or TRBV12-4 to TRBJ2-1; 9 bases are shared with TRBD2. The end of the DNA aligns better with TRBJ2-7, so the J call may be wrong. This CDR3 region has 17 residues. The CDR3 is CASRSPFGLASYNEQYF. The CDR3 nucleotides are TGTGCCAGCAGATCCCCCTTCGGACTAGCGTCCTACAATGAGCAGTACTTC.

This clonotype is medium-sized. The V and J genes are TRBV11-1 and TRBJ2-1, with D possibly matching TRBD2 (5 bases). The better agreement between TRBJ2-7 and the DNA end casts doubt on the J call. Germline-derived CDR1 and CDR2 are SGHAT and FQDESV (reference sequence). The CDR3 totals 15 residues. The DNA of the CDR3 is TGTGCCAGCAGTCTAAGCGGAACATTCTACAATGAGCAGTACTTC. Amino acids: CASSLSGTFYNEQYF.

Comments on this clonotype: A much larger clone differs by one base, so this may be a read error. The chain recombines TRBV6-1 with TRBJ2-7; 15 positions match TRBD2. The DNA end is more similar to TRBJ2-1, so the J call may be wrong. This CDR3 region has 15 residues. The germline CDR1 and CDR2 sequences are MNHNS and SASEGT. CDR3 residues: CASSWTSGGASEQFF. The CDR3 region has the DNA TGTGCCAGCAGTTGGACTAGCGGGGGGGCCTCTGAGCAGTTCTTC.

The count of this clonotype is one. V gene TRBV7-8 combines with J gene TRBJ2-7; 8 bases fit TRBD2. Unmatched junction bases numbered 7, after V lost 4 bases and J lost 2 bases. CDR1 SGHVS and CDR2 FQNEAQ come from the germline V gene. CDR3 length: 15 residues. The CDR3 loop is CASSWAFGRAYEQYF. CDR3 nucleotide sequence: TGTGCCAGCAGCTGGGCCTTCGGGAGGGCCTACGAGCAGTACTTC.

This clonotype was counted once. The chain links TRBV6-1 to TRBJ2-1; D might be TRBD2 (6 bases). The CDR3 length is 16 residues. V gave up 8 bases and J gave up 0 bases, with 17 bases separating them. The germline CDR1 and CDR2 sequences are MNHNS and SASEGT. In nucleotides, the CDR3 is TGTGCCAGCGGCACACTAGCATGGAGCTCCTACAATGAGCAGTTCTTC. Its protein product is CASGTLAWSSYNEQFF.

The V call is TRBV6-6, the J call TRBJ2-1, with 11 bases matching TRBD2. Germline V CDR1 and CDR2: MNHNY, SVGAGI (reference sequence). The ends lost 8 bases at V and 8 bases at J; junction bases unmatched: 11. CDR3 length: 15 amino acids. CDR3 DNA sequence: TGTGCCAGCGACCCCATAGCGGGAGGGCCCCATGAGCAGTTCTTC. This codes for CASDPIAGGPHEQFF.

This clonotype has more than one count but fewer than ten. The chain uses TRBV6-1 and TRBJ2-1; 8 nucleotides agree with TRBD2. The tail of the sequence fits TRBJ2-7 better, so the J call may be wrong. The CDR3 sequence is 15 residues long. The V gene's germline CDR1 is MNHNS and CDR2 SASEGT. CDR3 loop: CASRAGLVLYNEQYF. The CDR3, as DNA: TGTGCCAGCCGGGCGGGACTAGTCCTCTACAATGAGCAGTACTTC.

The CDR3 nucleotides are TGCGCCAGCAGCCGAGGTGCGGGAGGAGTAGAGACCCAGTACTTC. Translating gives CASSRGAGGVETQYF. The rearrangement uses TRBV10-2 and TRBJ2-5, with 8 bases identical to TRBD2. Trimming at V came to 6 bases and at J to 4 bases, leaving 10 bases not matched to a gene. CDR1 and CDR2 from the germline V gene are WSHSY and SAAADI. The CDR3 covers 15 residues.

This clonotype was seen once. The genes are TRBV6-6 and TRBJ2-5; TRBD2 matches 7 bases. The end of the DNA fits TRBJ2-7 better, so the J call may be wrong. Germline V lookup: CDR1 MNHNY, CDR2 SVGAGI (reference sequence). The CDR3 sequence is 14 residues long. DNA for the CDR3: TGTGCCAGCAGCAGGGACTATAGATCCTACGAGCAGTACTTC. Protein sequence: CASSRDYRSYEQYF.

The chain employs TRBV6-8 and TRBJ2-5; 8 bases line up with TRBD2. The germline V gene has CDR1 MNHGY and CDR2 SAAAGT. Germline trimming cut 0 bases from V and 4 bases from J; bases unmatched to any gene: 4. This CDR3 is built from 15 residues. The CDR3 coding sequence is TGTGCCAGCAGTTACTCGAGGACTAGCACAGAGACCCAGTACTTC. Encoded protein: CASSYSRTSTETQYF.

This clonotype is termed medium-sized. CDR3 in amino acids: CASSSTTVNTEAFF. The CDR3 bases are TGTGCCAGCAGTTCTACAACAGTTAACACTGAAGCTTTCTTT. The V gene is TRBV12-3 or TRBV12-4, the J gene TRBJ1-1, with D uncertain. Trimming left V 4 bases short and J 2 bases short, with 11 bases between. The CDR3 is 14 amino acids.

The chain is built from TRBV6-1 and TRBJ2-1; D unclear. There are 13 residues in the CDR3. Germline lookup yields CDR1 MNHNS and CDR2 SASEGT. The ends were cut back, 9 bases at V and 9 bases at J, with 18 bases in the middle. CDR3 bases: TGTGCCAGGAGACCGGTCAGGAACAGTGAGCAGTTCTTC. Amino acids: CARRPVRNSEQFF.

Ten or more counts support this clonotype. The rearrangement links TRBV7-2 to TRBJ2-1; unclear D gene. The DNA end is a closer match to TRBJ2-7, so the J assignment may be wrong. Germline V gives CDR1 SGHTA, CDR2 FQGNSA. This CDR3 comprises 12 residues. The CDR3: CASSLVGWEQYF. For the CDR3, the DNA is TGTGCCAGCAGCTTAGTAGGGTGGGAGCAGTACTTC.

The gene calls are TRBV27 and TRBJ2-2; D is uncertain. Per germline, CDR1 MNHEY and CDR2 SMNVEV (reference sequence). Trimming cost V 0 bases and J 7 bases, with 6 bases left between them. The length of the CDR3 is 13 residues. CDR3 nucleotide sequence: TGTGCCAGCAGTTTATCCGGTAACGGGGAGCTGTTTTTT. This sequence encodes CASSLSGNGELFF.

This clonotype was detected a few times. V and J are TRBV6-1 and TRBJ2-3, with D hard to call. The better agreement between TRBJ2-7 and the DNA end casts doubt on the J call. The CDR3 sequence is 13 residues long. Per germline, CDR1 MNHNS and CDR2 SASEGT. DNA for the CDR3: TGTGCCAGCAGTGTCTCTTCAGGCTACGAGCAGTACTTC. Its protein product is CASSVSSGYEQYF.

CDR3: CASSSGLAGPFYEQFF. Here the CDR3 DNA reads TGTGCCAGCAGCTCCGGACTAGCGGGACCCTTCTACGAGCAGTTCTTC. The V gene is TRBV7-2, the J gene TRBJ2-1; 12 nucleotides agree with TRBD2. This CDR3 is 16 amino acids long. V dropped 4 bases and J dropped 10; count of bases not matched to a gene: 11. Germline V gene lookup returns CDR1 SGHTA and CDR2 FQGNSA.

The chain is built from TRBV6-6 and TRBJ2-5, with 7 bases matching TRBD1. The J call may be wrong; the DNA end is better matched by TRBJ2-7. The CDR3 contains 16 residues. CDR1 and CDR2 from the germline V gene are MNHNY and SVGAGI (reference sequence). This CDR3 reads CASSYAATGNPYEQYF. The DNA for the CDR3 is TGTGCCAGCAGTTACGCCGCGACAGGGAACCCCTACGAGCAGTACTTC.

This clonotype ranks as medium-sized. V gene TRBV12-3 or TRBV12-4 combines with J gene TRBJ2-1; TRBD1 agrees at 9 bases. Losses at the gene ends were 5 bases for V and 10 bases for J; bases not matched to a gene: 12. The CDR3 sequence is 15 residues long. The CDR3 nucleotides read TGTGCCAGCAGTGCAACCGGGACAGGGTACCACGAGCAGTTCTTC. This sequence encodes CASSATGTGYHEQFF.

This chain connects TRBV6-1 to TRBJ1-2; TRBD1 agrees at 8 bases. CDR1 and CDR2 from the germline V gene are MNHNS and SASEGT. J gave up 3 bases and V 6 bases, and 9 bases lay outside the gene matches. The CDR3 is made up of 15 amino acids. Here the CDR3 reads CASSAMTGQDYGYTF. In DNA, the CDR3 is TGTGCCAGCAGCGCCATGACGGGACAGGACTATGGCTACACCTTC.

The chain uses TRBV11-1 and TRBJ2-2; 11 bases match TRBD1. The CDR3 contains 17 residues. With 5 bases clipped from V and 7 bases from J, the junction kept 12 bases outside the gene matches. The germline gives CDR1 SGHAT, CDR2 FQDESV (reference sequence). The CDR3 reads CASSPRDRGFLFGELFF. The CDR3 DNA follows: TGTGCCAGCAGCCCCCGGGACAGGGGGTTTTTATTCGGGGAGCTGTTTTTT.

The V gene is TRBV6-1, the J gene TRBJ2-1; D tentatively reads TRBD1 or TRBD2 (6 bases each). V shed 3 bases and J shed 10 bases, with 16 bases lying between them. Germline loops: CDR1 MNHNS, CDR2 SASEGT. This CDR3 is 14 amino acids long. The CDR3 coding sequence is TGTGCCAGCAGTGATTGGGGGGCGTCGCACGAGCAGTTCTTC. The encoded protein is CASSDWGASHEQFF.

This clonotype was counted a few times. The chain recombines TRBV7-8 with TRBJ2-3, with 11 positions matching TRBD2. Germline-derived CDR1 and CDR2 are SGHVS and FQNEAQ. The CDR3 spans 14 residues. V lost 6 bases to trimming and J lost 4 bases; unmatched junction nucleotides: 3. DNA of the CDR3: TGTGCCAGCAGAATAGCGGGAGGGCCAGATACGCAGTATTTT. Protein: CASRIAGGPDTQYF.